The present entry profiles one T cell receptor beta chain with its context. Repertoires were generated with immunoSEQ multiplex PCR, while TCRdb's copy carries only in-frame clones and drops some. The sample consists of around 35,000 clones, 90% of them appearing once. This record belongs to a study of T cell changes during pregnancy in multiple sclerosis. The sequence was obtained from a female donor with multiple sclerosis, enrolled in a pregnancy study. The source was CD8+ T cells from peripheral blood mononuclear cells, collected before pregnancy.

CDR3 coding DNA: TGTGCCGCAACGGACCCGGAGGACTATGGCTACACCTTC. It specifies CAATDPEDYGYTF. V is TRBV7-9 and J is TRBJ1-2; D unclear. V gave up 11 bases and J gave up 3 bases, with 16 bases separating them. The CDR3 spans 13 residues. Germline V CDR1 and CDR2: SEHNR, FQNEAQ (reference sequence).